This TCR beta chain stems from a study of blood T cell repertoires in COVID-19. At the level of the study: The United States, Italy and Spain provided the acute and convalescent COVID-19 samples. From T cells, B-cell-depleted T cells, or PBMCs came the material, which was cDNA or gDNA.

Original processing notes: Using reference gene primer amplification, nucleated cell counts were estimated. Data came from immunoSEQ multiplex PCR; TCRdb stores just in-frame clones and leaves some out. That table supplies the V and J calls and clone size; D and trimming were determined from the DNA. Of around 65,000 clones in the sample, 75% to 85% were seen once. Germline CDR1 reads SGHTA; CDR2 reads FQGNSA. Trimming cost V 0 bases and J 1 base, with 9 bases left between them. There are 15 residues in the CDR3. This TCR was sampled from a human donor in a cohort sampled during active COVID-19. The V gene is TRBV7-2, the J gene TRBJ1-1, with unresolved D. The sample consisted of peripheral blood. CDR3 in amino acids: CASSLAGKQNTEAFF. CDR3 nucleotide sequence: TGTGCCAGCAGCTTAGCTGGTAAGCAGAACACTGAAGCTTTCTTT.